Following are 7 T cell receptor beta chains from one sample sequenced in a study of breast tumors, draining lymph nodes, adjacent tissues. One entry per CDR3 protein, called by TCRdb with MiXCR from the multiplex PCR reads. The sample carries about 9,600 distinct CDR3 sequences, around 40% recorded once. Sample: tumor-adjacent breast tissue. Source of these receptors: a female donor with breast cancer. Some clones in this sample may be carry-over from other donors' samples.

This sequence joins TRBV10-1 and TRBJ2-1; a possible D gene is TRBD2 (6 bases). Germline V CDR1 and CDR2: WNHNN, SYGVQD (reference sequence). The CDR3 runs 11 residues. V was clipped by 10 bases and J by 8 bases, with 12 bases between them. The DNA of the CDR3 is TGCGCCACCCGTAGCGGAGATGAGCAGTTCTTC. Protein product: CATRSGDEQFF.

This clonotype was detected many times. CDR3 sequence reads: CATSRVRQGGRQPQHF. The CDR3 DNA follows: TGTGCCACCAGCAGAGTAAGACAGGGAGGCAGGCAGCCCCAGCATTTT. J is TRBJ1-5 and V is TRBV15; 7 positions match TRBD1. CDR1 LNHNV and CDR2 YYDKDF come from the germline V gene (reference sequence). Trimming removed 1 base from V and 7 bases from J; junction bases left unmatched: 10. There are 16 residues in the CDR3. Full variable domain (rest looked up from reference TRBV15 and TRBJ1-5): DAMVIQNPRYQVTQFGKPVTLSCSQTLNHNVMYWYQQKSSQAPKLLFHYYDKDFNNEADTPDNFQSRRPNTSFCFLDIRSPGLGDTAMYLCATSRVRQGGRQPQHFGDGTRLSIL.

This chain connects TRBV2 to TRBJ2-7; TRBD2 is a possible D gene (5 bases). The germline gives CDR1 SNHLY, CDR2 FYNNEI. This CDR3 has 13 amino acids. The V end was cut by 3 bases, the J end by 6 bases, with 12 bases between. In DNA, the CDR3 is TGTGCCAGCAGTGAGCCGGGGATACTCGAGCAGTACTTC. Protein product: CASSEPGILEQYF.

This clonotype appeared many times. The chain combines TRBV12-3 or TRBV12-4 with TRBJ2-3; D gene unclear. The CDR3 extends over 11 amino acids. Trimming stripped 1 base from V and 5 bases from J, with 1 base between. CDR3: CASSLGDTQYF. Written as DNA, the CDR3 is TGTGCCAGCAGTTTAGGAGATACGCAGTATTTT.

This clonotype was recorded many times. V usage is TRBV7-9 and J usage is TRBJ1-1, with D tentatively TRBD1 (5 bases). Per germline, CDR1 SEHNR and CDR2 FQNEAQ (reference sequence). The CDR3 is made up of 12 amino acids. V dropped 4 bases and J dropped 2 bases, with 5 bases sitting between them. The CDR3 DNA follows: TGTGCCAGCAGCTGGGACAACACTGAAGCTTTCTTT. Protein sequence: CASSWDNTEAFF.

Regarding this clonotype: Likely a read error: the CDR3 ends without its conserved phenylalanine or tryptophan. The chain links TRBV5-1 to TRBJ2-7; possibly TRBD1 or TRBD2 for D (6 bases each). The V gene's germline CDR1 is SGHRS and CDR2 YFSETQ. Trimming took off 4 bases at V and 0 bases at J, with 8 bases between the two ends. The CDR3 consists of 13 residues. CDR3 DNA sequence: TGCGCCAGCAGCGGGGGGCCCTCCTACGAGCAGTACCTC. Translated, it gives CASSGGPSYEQYL.

This clonotype was seen a single time. The CDR3 sequence is CASAGRPNTGELFF. The CDR3 DNA reads TGCGCCAGCGCGGGACGCCCAAACACCGGGGAGCTGTTTTTT. V and J are TRBV10-1 and TRBJ2-2, with D possibly matching TRBD2 (6 bases). Germline V gene lookup returns CDR1 WNHNN and CDR2 SYGVQD (reference sequence). The CDR3 has 14 residues. V lost 8 bases and J lost 2, with 12 bases in between.